This T cell receptor (beta chain) was identified in a study of T cells in Graves' hyperthyroidism and ophthalmopathy. The CDR3 spans 15 residues. Trimming removed 3 bases from V and 5 bases from J; junction bases left unmatched: 10. Germline CDR1 is GTSNPN and CDR2 is SVGIG (reference sequence). The sample holds many counts of this clonotype. TCR beta CDR3 region amplification was performed from RNA transcripts. A first-round RT-PCR of the TCR CDR3 used the HTBI primer set. MiXCR, applied by TCRdb to the multiplex PCR reads, yields one record per CDR3 protein. This sample has around 520,000 distinct CDR3 sequences; approximately 14% occur once, and the top ten carry 11% to 15%.

The sample comprised blood. This TCR came from a woman in her 40s with Graves' hyperthyroidism. This rearrangement joins TRBV30 to TRBJ2-3; 8 bases fit TRBD1. DNA for the CDR3: TGTGCCTGGAGCCGCGGGACAGGTCCTGGAGATACGCAGTATTTT. Translation gives CAWSRGTGPGDTQYF. The whole variable domain, filled in from reference TRBV30 and TRBJ2-3, reads SQTIHQWPATLVQPVGSPLSLECTVEGTSNPNLYWYRQAAGRGLQLLFYSVGIGQISSEVPQNLSASRPQDRQFILSSKKLLLSDSGFYLCAWSRGTGPGDTQYFGPGTRLTVL.